This TCR beta chain was found in a study of cytomegalovirus exposure and HLA in healthy donors. Study-wide context: The roughly 700 first-cohort repertoires shared a platform with the 130 or so validation repertoires, as reported in a later analysis.

This CDR3 spans 16 amino acids. J gave up 7 bases and V 5 bases, and 11 bases lay outside the gene matches. The germline gives CDR1 SGHTA, CDR2 FQGTGA. TCRdb's copy holds only in-frame clones and misses some; the assay was immunoSEQ multiplex PCR. The table lists 130,000 or so clones, around 92% of them singletons. The chain is built from TRBV7-3 and TRBJ2-2, with 9 bases identical to TRBD2. The sequencing input was PBMCs. This sequence originates from a man aged 25-40 years in good health and CMV-seronegative. CDR3 sequence (DNA): TGTGCCAGCAGCGCCCGCCCGGCGGGGGGGCACGGGGAGCTGTTTTTT. Encoded protein: CASSARPAGGHGELFF.